In this sample, the clone carrying this T cell receptor beta chain turned up a few times. Construction of the TCR beta libraries employed iRepertoire HTBI primers in conjunction with Arm-PCR of CDR3 regions. Each CDR3 protein gets one entry after TCRdb re-called the multiplex PCR reads with MiXCR. The data hold 400,000 to 500,000 distinct CDR3 sequences, with 14% observed a single time. This record comes from a study of regulatory T cells in long-lasting Graves disease. Study-wide background: Graves' patients diagnosed newly had used antithyroid drugs under 3 months.

Indicated time point: newly diagnosed GD, antithyroid drugs for less than 3 months. PBMCs provided the RNA from which the TCR library was made. The germline gives CDR1 LNHDA, CDR2 SQIVND (reference sequence). This CDR3 region has 12 residues. Trimming removed 8 bases at V and 2 bases at J, with 10 bases between. The data also belong to a second study, concerning T cells in Graves' hyperthyroidism and ophthalmopathy. That work adds: If no ophthalmopathy progression occurred within 18 months, Graves' hyperthyroidism was stable. Clinical symptoms, serum thyroxine and TRAb, thyroid ultrasound and orbital computed tomography were used for the diagnoses. Ophthalmopathy and stable hyperthyroidism were told apart by a 13 V-J model.

This TCR derives from a woman aged 45-60 years with Graves disease. The source was peripheral blood mononuclear cells (PBMCs), collected at new diagnosis, from a patient treated with antithyroid drugs. This chain connects TRBV19 to TRBJ2-7; D not certain. Here the CDR3 reads CASAQVPYEQYF. Written as DNA, the CDR3 is TGTGCCAGTGCTCAGGTTCCCTACGAGCAGTACTTC.